A single T cell receptor (beta chain) is shown here with its context. Its target is not known. Peripheral blood genomic DNA, not sorted cells or RNA, was the template. The data are from a study of T cell repertoires in aging, cancer and after chemotherapy. Across the whole study: Repeat sampling of healthy donors over several months to years showed clear clonal overlap.

Multiplex touch-down PCR with TRB-A/B primers amplified rearranged V-D-J TRB sequences. TCRdb recomputed calls from the multiplex PCR reads with MiXCR, one row per CDR3 protein. The sample carries about 6,300 distinct CDR3 sequences, around 36% recorded once. Looked up from germline, CDR1 is SGHKS and CDR2 is YYEKEE (reference sequence). V was shortened by 1 base and J by 7 bases, with 17 bases between the two germline ends. The CDR3 is 16 amino acids. The study's findings and limits: These repertoire data do not allow conclusions about immunological memory after chemotherapy. Compared with age-matched healthy donors, untreated hematological or solid cancer patients showed higher blood TCR clonality.

The sequencing input was blood. The sequence was obtained from a human donor in good health. The chain uses TRBV5-5 and TRBJ1-4; D is unresolved. The chain's CDR3 is CASSLPLAGFAEKLFF. In DNA form, the CDR3 reads TGTGCCAGCAGCTTGCCCCTCGCGGGGTTCGCTGAAAAACTGTTTTTT.